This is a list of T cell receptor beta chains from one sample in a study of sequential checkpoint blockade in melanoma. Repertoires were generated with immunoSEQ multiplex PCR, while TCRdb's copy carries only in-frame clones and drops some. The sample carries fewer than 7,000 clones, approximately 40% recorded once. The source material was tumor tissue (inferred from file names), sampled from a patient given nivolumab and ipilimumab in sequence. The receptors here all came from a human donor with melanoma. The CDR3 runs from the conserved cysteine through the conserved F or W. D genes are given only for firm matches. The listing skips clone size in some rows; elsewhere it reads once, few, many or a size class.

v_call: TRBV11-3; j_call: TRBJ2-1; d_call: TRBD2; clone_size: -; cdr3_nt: TGTGCCAGCAGAATAGCGGGAGGGCCCGGAAATGAGCAGTTCTTC; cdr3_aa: CASRIAGGPGNEQFF
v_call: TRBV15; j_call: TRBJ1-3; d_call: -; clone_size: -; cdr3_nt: TGTGCCACCAGCAGCTCAGGGGTCTCTGGAAACACCATATATTTT; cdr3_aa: CATSSSGVSGNTIYF
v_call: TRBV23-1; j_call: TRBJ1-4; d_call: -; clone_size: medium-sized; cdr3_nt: TGCGCCAGCAGTCTCCTACAGGGTAGGCCACTGTTTTTT; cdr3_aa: CASSLLQGRPLFF
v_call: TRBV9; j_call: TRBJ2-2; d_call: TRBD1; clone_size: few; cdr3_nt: TGTGCCAGCTCAACCGGGACAGGGATTACCGGGGAGCTGTTTTTT; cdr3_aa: CASSTGTGITGELFF
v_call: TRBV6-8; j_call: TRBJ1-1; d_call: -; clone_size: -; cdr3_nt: TGTGCCAGCAGTTACTCCGCGGGGGAAGCTTTCTTT; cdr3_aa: CASSYSAGEAFF
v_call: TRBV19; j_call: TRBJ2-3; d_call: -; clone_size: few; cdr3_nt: TGTGCCAGTGGAATATCCGCGGATACGCAGTATTTT; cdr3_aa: CASGISADTQYF
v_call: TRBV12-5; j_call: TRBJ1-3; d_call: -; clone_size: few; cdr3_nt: TGTGCTAGTGCCGCCGGGTCCCGAAACACCATATATTTT; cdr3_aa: CASAAGSRNTIYF
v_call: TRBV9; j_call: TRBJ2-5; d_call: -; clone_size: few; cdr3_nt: TGTGCCAGCAGCGACAGGAGGTACCAAGAGACCCAGTACTTC; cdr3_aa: CASSDRRYQETQYF
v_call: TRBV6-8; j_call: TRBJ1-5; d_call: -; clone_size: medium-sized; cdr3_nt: TGTGCCAGCCGGGGCAAAGGGGTGGGCAATCAGCCCCAGCATTTT; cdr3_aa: CASRGKGVGNQPQHF
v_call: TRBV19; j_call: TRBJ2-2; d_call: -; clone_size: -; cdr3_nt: TGTGCCAGTATTTCGAGGGAGTGGGGCAACACCGGGGAGCTGTTTTTT; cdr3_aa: CASISREWGNTGELFF
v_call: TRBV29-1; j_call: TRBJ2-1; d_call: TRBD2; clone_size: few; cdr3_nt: TGCAGCGCAATACTAGCGGGAGTACTCAATGAGCAGTTCTTC; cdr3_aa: CSAILAGVLNEQFF
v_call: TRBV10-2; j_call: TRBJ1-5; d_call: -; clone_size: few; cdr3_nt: TGCGCCAGCAGTTCGCGGGGGAGTCAGCCCCAGCATTTT; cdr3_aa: CASSSRGSQPQHF
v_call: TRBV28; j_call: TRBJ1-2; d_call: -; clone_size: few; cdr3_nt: TGTGCCAGCAGTTTGGTGTCACATTCTAACTATGGCTACACCTTC; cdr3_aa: CASSLVSHSNYGYTF
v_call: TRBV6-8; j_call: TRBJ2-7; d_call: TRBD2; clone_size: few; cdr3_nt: TGTGCCAGCAGGGGAGCGGGAGGGCCTTACGAGCAGTACTTC; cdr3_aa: CASRGAGGPYEQYF
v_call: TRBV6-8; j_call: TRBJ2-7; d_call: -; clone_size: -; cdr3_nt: TGTGCCATCAGTGCCGAAGTTACCTACGAGCAGTACTTC; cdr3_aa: CAISAEVTYEQYF
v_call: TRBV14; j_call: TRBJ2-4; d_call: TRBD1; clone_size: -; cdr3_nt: TGTGCCAGCAGCCCTTTCCCGGGACAGGGGGCTGAAGGCATTCAGTACTTC; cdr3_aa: CASSPFPGQGAEGIQYF
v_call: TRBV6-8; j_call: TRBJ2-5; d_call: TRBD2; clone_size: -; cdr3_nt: TGTGCCAGCAGTGACCCCGATGGGGCTAAACTAGCGGAAGAGACCCAGTACTTC; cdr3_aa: CASSDPDGAKLAEETQYF
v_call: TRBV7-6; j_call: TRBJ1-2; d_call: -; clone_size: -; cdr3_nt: TGTGCCAGCAGCTTGGCCGCAGGGGCGGACTATGGCTACACCTTC; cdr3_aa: CASSLAAGADYGYTF
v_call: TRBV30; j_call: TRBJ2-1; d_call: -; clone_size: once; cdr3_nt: TGTGCCTGGATGAAGAGCTCCTACAATGAGCAGTTCTTC; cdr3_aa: CAWMKSSYNEQFF
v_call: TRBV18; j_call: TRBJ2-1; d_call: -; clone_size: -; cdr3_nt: TGTGCCAGCTCACCACCCAATCTAGTAATCGAGCAGTTCTTC; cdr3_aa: CASSPPNLVIEQFF
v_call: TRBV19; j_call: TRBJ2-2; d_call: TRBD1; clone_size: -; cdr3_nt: TGTGCCAGTAGTAATCCGGACAGGGGTTTGGTCGGGGAGCTGTTTTTT; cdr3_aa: CASSNPDRGLVGELFF
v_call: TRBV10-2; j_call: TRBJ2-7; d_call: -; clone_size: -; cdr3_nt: TGCGCCAGCAGTTGGACTGTATACGAGCAGTACTTC; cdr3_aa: CASSWTVYEQYF
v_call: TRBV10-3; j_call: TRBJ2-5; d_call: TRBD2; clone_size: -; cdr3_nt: TGTGCCATCAGTGAGGGGAGGGTTCCCGAGATGGAGACCCAGTACTTC; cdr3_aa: CAISEGRVPEMETQYF
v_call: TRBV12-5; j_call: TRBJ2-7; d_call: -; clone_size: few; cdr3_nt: TGTGCCAGCACCCTACGCGGGGTGGGCCAGGGGCAGTACTTC; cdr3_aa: CASTLRGVGQGQYF
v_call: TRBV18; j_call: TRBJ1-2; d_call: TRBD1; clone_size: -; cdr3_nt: TGTGCCAGCTCACCCCCGGACAGGGTGGGCCCCTATGGCTACACCTTC; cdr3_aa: CASSPPDRVGPYGYTF
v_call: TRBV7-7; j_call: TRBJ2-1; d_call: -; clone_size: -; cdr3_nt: TGTGCCAGCAGCCAAGACGAGGGCCGGTTTTTTTACAATGAGCAGTTCTTC; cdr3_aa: CASSQDEGRFFYNEQFF
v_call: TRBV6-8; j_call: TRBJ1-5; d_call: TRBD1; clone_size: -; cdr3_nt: TGTGCCAGCAGTCTATCTTTGGGACAGTATCAGCCCCAGCATTTT; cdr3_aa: CASSLSLGQYQPQHF
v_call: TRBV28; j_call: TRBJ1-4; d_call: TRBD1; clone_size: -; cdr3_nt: TGTGCCAGCAGTGACTGGATCCGGGACAGGGATGAAAAACTGTTTTTT; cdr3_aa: CASSDWIRDRDEKLFF
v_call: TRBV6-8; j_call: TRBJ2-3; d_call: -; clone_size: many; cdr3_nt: TGTGCCAGCAGTCGGGGGGCAGGGGGAAGCACAGATACGCAGTATTTT; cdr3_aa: CASSRGAGGSTDTQYF
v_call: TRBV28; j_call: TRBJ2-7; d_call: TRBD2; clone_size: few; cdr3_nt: TGTGCCAGCAGTTTTGTGCCCGTTTCCGTTTCATCCGGGACTAGAGATTACGAGCAGTACTTC; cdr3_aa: CASSFVPVSVSSGTRDYEQYF
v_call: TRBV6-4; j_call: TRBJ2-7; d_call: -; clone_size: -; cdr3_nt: TGTGCCAGCAGTTACTCTGTGCTGGGAGGGGGGAGCTACGAGCAGTACTTC; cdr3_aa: CASSYSVLGGGSYEQYF
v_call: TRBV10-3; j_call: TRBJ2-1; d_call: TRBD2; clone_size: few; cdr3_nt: TGTGCCAGCGTTGACCGGACTAGCGGGACCAATGAGCAGTTCTTC; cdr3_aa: CASVDRTSGTNEQFF
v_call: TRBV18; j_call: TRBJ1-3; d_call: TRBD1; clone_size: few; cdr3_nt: TGTGCCAGCTCAACGGACAGGGAGGCTGGAAACACCATATATTTT; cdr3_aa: CASSTDREAGNTIYF
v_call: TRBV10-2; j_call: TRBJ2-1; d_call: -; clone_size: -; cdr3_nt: TGCGCCAGCAGTGTCCGAGCGGGCTCCTACAATGAGCAGTTCTTC; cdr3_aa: CASSVRAGSYNEQFF
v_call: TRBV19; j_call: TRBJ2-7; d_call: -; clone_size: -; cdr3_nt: TGTGCCAGTAGTCCCTTGGCGGGCACGGGAGAGCAGTACTTC; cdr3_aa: CASSPLAGTGEQYF
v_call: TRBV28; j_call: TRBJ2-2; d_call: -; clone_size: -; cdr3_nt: TGTGCCAGCTTCTCCCTTGGGAATAGCTGGACCGGGGAGCTGTTTTTT; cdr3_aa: CASFSLGNSWTGELFF
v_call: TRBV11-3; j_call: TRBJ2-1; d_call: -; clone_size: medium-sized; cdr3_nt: TGTGCCAGCAGCTTAGGTATCGGGAACAATGAGCAGTTCTTC; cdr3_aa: CASSLGIGNNEQFF
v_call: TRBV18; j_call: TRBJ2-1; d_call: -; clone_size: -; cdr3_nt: TGTGCCAGCTCCCCCGAATACCTCTTAGGTAGCAATGAGCAGTTCTTC; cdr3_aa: CASSPEYLLGSNEQFF
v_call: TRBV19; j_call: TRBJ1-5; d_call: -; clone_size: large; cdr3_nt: TGTGCCAGTAAATGGGGGCCGGAAGAACATAGCAATCAGCCCCAGCATTTT; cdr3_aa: CASKWGPEEHSNQPQHF
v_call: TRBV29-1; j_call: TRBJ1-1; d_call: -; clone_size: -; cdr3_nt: TGCAGCGTTGAAGATCAGCACGGAGAAGCTTTCTTT; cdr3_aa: CSVEDQHGEAFF
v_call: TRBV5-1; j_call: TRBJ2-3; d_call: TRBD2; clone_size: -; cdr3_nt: TGCGCCAGCAGCGGCGGGAGGGCCGGGGCAGATACGCAGTATTTT; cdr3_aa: CASSGGRAGADTQYF
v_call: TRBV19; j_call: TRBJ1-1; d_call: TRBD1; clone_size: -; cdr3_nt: TGTGCCAGTAGTATCCTACAGGGGACCTACACTGAAGCTTTCTTT; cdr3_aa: CASSILQGTYTEAFF
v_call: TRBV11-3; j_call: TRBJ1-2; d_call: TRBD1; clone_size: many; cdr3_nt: TGTGCCAGCAGGGGGGAGGACAGGCCCGCCCATGGCTACACCTTC; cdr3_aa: CASRGEDRPAHGYTF
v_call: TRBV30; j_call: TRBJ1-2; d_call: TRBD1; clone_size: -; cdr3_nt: TGTGCCTGGAGTGCATCGACAGGGATGGACTATGGCTACACCTTC; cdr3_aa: CAWSASTGMDYGYTF
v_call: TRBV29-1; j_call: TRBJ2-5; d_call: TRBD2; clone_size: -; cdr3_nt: TGCAGCGTGCTGAGGGCGGGAGGGATAACAGAGACCCAGTACTTC; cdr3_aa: CSVLRAGGITETQYF
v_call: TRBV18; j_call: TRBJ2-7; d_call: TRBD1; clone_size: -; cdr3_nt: TGTGCCAGCTCACCTCAAGGACAGGGGACCTACGAGCAGTACTTC; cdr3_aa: CASSPQGQGTYEQYF
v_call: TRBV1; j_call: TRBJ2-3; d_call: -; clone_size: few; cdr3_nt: TGCGCCAGCAGCCAAGGGACAGGGGGAGGGACAGATACGCAGTATTTT; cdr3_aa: CASSQGTGGGTDTQYF
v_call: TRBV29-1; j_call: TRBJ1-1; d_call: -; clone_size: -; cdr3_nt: TGCAGCGTTGAAGGCAACTGGGGGACTGAAGCTTTCTTT; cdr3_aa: CSVEGNWGTEAFF
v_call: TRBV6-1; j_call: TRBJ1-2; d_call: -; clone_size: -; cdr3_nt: TGTGCCAGCAGTGAAAACAGGGCTAACTATGGCTACACCTTC; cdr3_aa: CASSENRANYGYTF
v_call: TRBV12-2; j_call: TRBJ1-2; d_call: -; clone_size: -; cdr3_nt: TGTGCAAGTCGCCTTAACCCCGGCGGACGGTCCCCTAACTATGGCTACACCTTC; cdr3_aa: CASRLNPGGRSPNYGYTF
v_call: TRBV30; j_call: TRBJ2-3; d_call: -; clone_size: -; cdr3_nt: TGTGCCTGGAGTAGATATAGCAGCGAAATAGATACGCAGTATTTT; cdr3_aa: CAWSRYSSEIDTQYF
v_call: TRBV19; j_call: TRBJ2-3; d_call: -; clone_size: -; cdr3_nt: TGTGCCAGTAGTACGGGACTCCTCGACACAGATACGCAGTATTTT; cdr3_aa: CASSTGLLDTDTQYF
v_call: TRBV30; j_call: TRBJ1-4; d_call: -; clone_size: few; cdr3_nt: TGTGCCTGGAGTGTTGTTTGGGGGGATGAAAAACTGTTTTTT; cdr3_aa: CAWSVVWGDEKLFF
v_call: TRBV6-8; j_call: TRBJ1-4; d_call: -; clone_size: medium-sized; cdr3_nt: TGTGCCATCAGCTCCCAAGGCTCAACTAATGAAAAACTGTTTTTT; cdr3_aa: CAISSQGSTNEKLFF
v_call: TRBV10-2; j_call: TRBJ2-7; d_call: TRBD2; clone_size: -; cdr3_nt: TGCGCCAGCAGTCCTAGCGGGAGTGGTTACGAGCAGTACTTC; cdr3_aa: CASSPSGSGYEQYF
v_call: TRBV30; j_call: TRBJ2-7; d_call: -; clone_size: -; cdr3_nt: TGTGCCTGGGCGAAGGTCCAGTTCTACGAGCAGTACTTC; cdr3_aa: CAWAKVQFYEQYF
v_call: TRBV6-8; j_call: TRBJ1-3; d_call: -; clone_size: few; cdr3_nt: TGTGCCAGCAGAGAGGTAGGGGGAAGAGGAAACACCATATATTTT; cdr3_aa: CASREVGGRGNTIYF
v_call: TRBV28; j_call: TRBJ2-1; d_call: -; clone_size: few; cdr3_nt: TGTGCCAGCAGTTTATTATCCCCGGATGAGCAGTTCTTC; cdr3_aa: CASSLLSPDEQFF
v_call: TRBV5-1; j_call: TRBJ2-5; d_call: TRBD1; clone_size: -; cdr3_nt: TGCGCCAGCAGCGGAGGGACAGGGCAAGAGACCCAGTACTTC; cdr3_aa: CASSGGTGQETQYF
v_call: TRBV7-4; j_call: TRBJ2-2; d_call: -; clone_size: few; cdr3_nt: TGTGCCAGCAGCTTGGTCGGCAGGGTGAGCGGGGAGCTGTTTTTT; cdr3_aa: CASSLVGRVSGELFF